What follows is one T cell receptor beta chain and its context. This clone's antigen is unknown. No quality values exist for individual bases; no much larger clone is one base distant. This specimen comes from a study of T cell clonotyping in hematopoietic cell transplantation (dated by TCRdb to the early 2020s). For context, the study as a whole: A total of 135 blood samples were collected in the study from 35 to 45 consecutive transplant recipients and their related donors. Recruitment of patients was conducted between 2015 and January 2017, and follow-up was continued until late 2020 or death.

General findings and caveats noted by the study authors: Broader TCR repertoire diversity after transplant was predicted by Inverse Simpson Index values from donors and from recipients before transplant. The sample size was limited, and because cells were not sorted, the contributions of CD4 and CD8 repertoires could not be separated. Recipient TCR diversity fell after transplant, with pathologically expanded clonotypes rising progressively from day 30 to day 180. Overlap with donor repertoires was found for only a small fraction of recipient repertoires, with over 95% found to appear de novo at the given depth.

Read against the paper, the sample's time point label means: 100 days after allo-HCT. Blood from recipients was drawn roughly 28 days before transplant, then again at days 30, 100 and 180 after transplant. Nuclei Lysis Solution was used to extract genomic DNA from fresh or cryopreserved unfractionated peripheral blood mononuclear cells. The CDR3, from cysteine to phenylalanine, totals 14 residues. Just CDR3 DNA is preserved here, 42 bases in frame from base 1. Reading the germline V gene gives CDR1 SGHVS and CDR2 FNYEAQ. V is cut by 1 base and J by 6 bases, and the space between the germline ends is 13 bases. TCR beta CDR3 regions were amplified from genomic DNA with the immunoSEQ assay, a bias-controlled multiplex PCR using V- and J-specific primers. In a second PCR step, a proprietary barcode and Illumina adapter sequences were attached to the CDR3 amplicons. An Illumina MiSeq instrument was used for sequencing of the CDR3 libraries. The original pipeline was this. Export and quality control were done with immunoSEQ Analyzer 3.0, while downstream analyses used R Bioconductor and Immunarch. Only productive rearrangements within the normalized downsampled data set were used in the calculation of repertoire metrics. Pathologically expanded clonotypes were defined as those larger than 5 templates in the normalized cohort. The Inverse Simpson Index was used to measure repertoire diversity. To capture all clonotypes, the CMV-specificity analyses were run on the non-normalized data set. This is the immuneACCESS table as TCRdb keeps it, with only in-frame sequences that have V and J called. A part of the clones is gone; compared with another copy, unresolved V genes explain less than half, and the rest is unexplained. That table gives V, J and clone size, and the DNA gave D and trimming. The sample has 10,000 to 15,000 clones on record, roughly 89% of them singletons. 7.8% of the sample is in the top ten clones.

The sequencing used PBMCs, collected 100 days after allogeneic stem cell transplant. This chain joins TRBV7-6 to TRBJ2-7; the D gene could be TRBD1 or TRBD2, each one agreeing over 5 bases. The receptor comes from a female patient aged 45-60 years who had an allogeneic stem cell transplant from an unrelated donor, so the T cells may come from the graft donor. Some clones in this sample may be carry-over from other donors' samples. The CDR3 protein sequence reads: CASSLDRGPFEQYF. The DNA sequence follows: TGTGCCAGCAGCTTAGACCGGGGACCTTTCGAGCAGTACTTC.